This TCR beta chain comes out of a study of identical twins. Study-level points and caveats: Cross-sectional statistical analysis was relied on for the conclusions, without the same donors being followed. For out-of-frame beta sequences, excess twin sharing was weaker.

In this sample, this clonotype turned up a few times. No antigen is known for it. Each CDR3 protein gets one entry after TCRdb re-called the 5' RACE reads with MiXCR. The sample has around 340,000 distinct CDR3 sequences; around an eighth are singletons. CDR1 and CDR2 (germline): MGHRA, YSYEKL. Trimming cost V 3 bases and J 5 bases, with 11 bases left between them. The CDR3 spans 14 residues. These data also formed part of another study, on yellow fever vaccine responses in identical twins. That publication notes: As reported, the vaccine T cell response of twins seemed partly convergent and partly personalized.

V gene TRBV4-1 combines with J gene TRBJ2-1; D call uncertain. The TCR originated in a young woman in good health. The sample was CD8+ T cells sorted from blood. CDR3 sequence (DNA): TGCGCCAGCAGCCATAGAGACCTTGACAATGAGCAGTTCTTC. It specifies CASSHRDLDNEQFF.